This T cell receptor (beta chain) was identified during a study of cytomegalovirus exposure and HLA in healthy donors. The study's findings and limits: Previously analyzed data showed that most TCR beta V segments were productive at a frequency of about 87% or about 30%. Most CMV-associated TCR beta chains were later found to appear HLA-restricted.

Germline V gene data show CDR1 as MNHEY and CDR2 as SMNVEV (reference sequence). The CDR3 is 15 amino acids. Trimming shortened V by 6 bases and J by 1 base, and 15 bases separated the two germline ends. At sampling all donors were nominally healthy, likely with unrecorded immune exposures. This PCR relied on a set of 60 Vbeta primers and 13 Jbeta primers. Produced via immunoSEQ multiplex PCR; TCRdb's table is partial and in-frame only. This sample has about 190,000 clones, with 65% to 85% found just once. This clone was found once. Antigen specificity is unknown. The rearrangement links TRBV27 to TRBJ1-1; no reliable D call. The TCR was taken from a woman aged 18-35 years in good health and CMV-seronegative. Material: PBMCs. The CDR3 loop is CASSLASWGNTEAFF. The CDR3 DNA follows: TGTGCCAGCAGCCTAGCTTCGTGGGGGAACACTGAAGCTTTCTTT.